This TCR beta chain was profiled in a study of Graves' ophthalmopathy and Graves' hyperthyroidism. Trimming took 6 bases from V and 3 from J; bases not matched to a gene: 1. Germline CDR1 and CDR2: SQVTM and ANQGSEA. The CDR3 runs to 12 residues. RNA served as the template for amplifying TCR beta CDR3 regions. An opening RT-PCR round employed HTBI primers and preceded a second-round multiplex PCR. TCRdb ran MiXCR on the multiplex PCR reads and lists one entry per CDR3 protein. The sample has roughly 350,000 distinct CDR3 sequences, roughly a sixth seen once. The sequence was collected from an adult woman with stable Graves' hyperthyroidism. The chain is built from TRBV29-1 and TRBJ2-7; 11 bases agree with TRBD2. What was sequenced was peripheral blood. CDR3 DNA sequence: TGCAGCGTGGGGACTAGCGGCTACGAGCAGTACTTC. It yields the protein CSVGTSGYEQYF.